This T cell receptor (beta chain) was sequenced for a study of blood T cells in healthy people across ages. CDR1 is DFQATT and CDR2 is SNEGSKA in the germline V gene (reference sequence). V was cut by 5 bases and J by 3 bases, with 10 bases left in between. The CDR3 length is 12 residues. Study-level results: Older age went with lower TCR beta diversity per million T cells, in a roughly linear way. Among long-lived donors, naive CD4+ cells were more numerous and diversity higher than in aged donors. The authors considered diversity estimates from one million T cells to be underestimates. It was not known whether donors were CMV positive (a possible confounder of expanded clonotype changes).

A second about 6 to 11 cycle PCR used barcoded and J-beta primers. TCRdb re-derived calls from the 5' RACE reads in MiXCR, one entry per CDR3 protein. Of some 1.4 million distinct CDR3 sequences in the sample, about 40% were seen once. Comments on this clonotype: What it binds is unknown.

This receptor was obtained from a woman younger than 35 in good health. The V gene is TRBV20-1, the J gene TRBJ1-2, with a possible D match to TRBD1 (6 bases). The source material was blood. CDR3: CSAEGGHYGYTF. The CDR3 DNA reads TGCAGTGCTGAGGGGGGACACTATGGCTACACCTTC.